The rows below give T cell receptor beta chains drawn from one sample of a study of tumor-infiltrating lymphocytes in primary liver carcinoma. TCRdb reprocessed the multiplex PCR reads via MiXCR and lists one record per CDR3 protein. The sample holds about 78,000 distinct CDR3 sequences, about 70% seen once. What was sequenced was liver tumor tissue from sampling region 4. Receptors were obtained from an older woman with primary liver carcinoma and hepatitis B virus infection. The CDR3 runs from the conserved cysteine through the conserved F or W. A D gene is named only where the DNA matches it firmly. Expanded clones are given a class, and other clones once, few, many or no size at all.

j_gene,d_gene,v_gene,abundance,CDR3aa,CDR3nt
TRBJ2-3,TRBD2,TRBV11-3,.,CASSFEAGGPDTEYF,TGTGCCAGCAGCTTCGAAGCGGGAGGACCAGACACAGAGTATTTT
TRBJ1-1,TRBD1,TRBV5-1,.,CANSLLPGQGAEAFF,TGCGCCAACAGCCTTCTTCCGGGACAGGGGGCTGAAGCTTTCTTT
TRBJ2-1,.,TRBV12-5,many,CASGSRGNGAGYNEQFF,TGTGCTAGTGGCTCCAGGGGAAACGGGGCGGGTTACAATGAGCAGTTCTTC
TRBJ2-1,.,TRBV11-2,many,CASSSELYNEQFF,TGTGCCAGCAGCTCAGAATTATACAATGAGCAGTTCTTC
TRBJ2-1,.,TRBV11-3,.,CASSPGRGRISYNEQFF,TGTGCCAGCAGCCCGGGAAGAGGTCGTATATCCTACAATGAGCAGTTCTTC
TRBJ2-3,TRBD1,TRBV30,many,CAASGGVETDTQYF,TGTGCCGCATCAGGGGGTGTTGAGACAGATACGCAGTATTTT
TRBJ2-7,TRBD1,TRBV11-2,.,CASDSHLGQIYEQYF,TGTGCCAGCGACTCTCACCTGGGACAGATTTACGAGCAGTACTTT
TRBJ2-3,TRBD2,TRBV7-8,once,CASTPVTSADMQYF,TGTGCCAGCACCCCGGTGACTAGCGCTGATATGCAGTATTTT
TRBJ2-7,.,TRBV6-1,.,CASSEDSISPIYEQYF,TGTGCCAGCAGTGAGGATAGTATCTCTCCCATCTACGAGCAGTACTTC
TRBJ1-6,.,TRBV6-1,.,CASSPTGQGSPLHF,TGTGCCAGTAGCCCAACGGGGCAAGGATCACCCCTCCACTTT
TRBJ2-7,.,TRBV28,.,CASSGPSGRRYEQYF,TGTGCCAGCAGTGGCCCTAGTGGGAGGAGGTACGAGCAGTACTTC
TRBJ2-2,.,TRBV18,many,CASSQETNTGELFF,TGTGCCAGCTCGCAGGAAACGAACACCGGGGAGCTGTTTTTT
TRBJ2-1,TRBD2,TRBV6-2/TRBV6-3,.,CASTRTSGRSFYNEQFF,TGTGCCAGCACCAGGACTAGCGGGAGGTCCTTCTACAATGAGCAGTTCTTC
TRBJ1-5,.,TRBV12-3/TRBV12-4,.,CATSDSEDQPQHF,TGTGCCACTTCGGACTCTGAGGATCAGCCCCAGCATTTT
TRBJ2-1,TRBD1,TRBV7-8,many,CASSRRDSLLNEQFF,TGTGCCAGCAGCCGCCGGGACAGCCTCCTCAATGAGCAGTTCTTC
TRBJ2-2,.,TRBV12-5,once,CASSQGRINAGELFF,TGTGCTAGTAGCCAGGGCAGAATTAACGCCGGGGAGCTGTTTTTT
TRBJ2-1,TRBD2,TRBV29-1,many,CSVPGTSLREQFF,TGCAGCGTACCCGGGACTAGCCTAAGGGAGCAGTTCTTC
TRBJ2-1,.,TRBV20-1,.,CSARDNRGLKGNKQFF,TGCAGCGCTAGAGACAACCGGGGGCTGAAGGGCAATAAGCAGTTCTTC
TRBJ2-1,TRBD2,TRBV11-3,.,CSSSIGISGKLEQFF,TGTTCCAGCAGCATAGGAATTAGCGGGAAGCTTGAGCAGTTCTTC
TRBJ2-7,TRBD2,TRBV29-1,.,CIVNQGLAGVLYEQYF,TGCATCGTGAACCAGGGACTAGCGGGAGTGTTATATGAGCAATACTTC
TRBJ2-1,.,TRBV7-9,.,CASSRIQPGHQYNEQSF,TGTGCCAGCAGCCGCATACAACCGGGACACCAATACAATGAGCAGTCCTTC
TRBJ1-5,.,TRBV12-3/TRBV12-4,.,CAGYLAGRQPQHF,TGTGCCGGCTATTTGGCGGGACGGCAGCCCCAGCATTTT
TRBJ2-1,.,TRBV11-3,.,CGSSSRGARSMGNEQFF,TGTGGCAGCAGCTCCCGGGGGGCGCGGTCCATGGGCAATGAACAGTTCTTC
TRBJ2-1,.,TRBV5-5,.,CASSPECGRANSYTEQFF,TGTGCCAGCAGCCCGGAGTGCGGCAGGGCAAATTCCTACACTGAGCAGTTCTTC
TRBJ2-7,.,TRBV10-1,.,CASSSTVTGSQEQYF,TGCGCCAGCAGCAGTACCGTGACAGGCTCCCAAGAGCAGTACTTC
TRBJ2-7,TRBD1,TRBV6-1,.,CDSSDRDRNEQYF,TGTGACAGCAGTGACCGGGACAGAAACGAACAGTACTTC
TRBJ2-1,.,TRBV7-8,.,CASSLVGSLVYNEQFF,TGTGCCAGCAGTTTAGTTGGGAGTCTAGTTTACAATGAGCAGTTCTTC
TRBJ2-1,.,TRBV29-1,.,CSVAVADHNEQFF,TGCAGCGTTGCGGTAGCGGATCACAATGAGCAGTTCTTC
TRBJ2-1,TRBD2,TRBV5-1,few,CASSLGSGRDAQFF,TGCGCCAGCAGCTTGGGCTCCGGGAGGGATGCGCAGTTCTTC
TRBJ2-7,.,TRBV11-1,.,CASSRGRTRTYEQYF,TGTGCCAGCAGCCGGGGCAGGACAAGGACCTACGAGCAGTACTTC
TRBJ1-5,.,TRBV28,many,CASDYGGAGQPQHF,TGTGCCAGCGACTATGGCGGCGCGGGGCAGCCCCAGCATTTT
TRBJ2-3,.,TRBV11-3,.,CTSSFRASIDTQYF,TGTACCAGCAGCTTCAGGGCTAGCATAGATACGCAGTATTTT
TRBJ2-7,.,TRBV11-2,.,CASCSNRNSYEQYF,TGTGCTAGCTGCTCTAACAGGAACTCCTACGAGCAGTACTTC
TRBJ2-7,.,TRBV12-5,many,CASAMTGRRSYEQYF,TGTGCTAGTGCCATGACAGGGAGGAGGTCCTACGAGCAGTACTTC
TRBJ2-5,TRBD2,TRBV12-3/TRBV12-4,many,CASSFRASGRGSQETQYF,TGTGCCAGCAGTTTTCGGGCTAGCGGGAGGGGTTCCCAAGAGACCCAGTACTTC
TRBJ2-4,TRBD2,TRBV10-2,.,CAGRSGGASKNIQYF,TGCGCCGGCAGGTCGGGGGGGGCGTCCAAAAACATTCAGTACTTT
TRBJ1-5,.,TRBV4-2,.,CASSQDSTGIGKQPHHF,TGTGCTAGCAGCCAAGACTCGACCGGGATAGGGAAACAGCCCCACCATTTT
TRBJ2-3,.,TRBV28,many,CASSFVDYTDTQYF,TGTGCCAGCAGTTTTGTGGATTACACAGATACGCAGTATTTT
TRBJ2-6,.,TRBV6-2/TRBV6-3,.,CASTPRISGANVLSF,TGTGCCAGCACCCCGCGGATCTCTGGGGCCAACGTCCTGAGTTTC
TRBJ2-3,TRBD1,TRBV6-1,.,CASFPEGAYQPQYF,TGTGCCAGCTTTCCCGAGGGGGCCTATCAACCCCAGTATTTT
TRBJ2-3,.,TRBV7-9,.,CASGLIRLGGNTDTQYF,TGTGCCAGCGGCTTAATTCGGTTAGGCGGTAATACAGATACGCAGTATTTT
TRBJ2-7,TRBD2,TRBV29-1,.,CRVVGGSGVDEQYF,TGCAGGGTTGTAGGCGGGAGTGGAGTCGACGAGCAATACTTC
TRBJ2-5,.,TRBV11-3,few,CASRLVVVGETQYF,TGTGCAAGCAGGTTAGTGGTGGTTGGAGAGACCCAGTACTTC